What follows are 16 T cell receptor beta chains derived from one specimen sequenced in a study of blood T cells in healthy people across ages. Through a sample-barcoded 5' primer and a J-beta primer mix, a second PCR was run for roughly 6 to 12 cycles. In TCRdb, the 5' RACE reads were re-called with MiXCR into one record per CDR3 protein. The sample comprises 1.5 million to 2 million distinct CDR3 sequences, around 50% of which are singletons, and about 2.1% rests with the top ten. The sample was blood. The source is a woman between 35 and 50 years old in good health.

The J gene is TRBJ2-2, the V gene TRBV6-2 or TRBV6-3, with 10 bases that match TRBD1. The CDR3 is 14 residues long. Germline V gives CDR1 MNHEY, CDR2 SVGEGT. With 6 bases clipped from V and 6 bases from J, the junction kept 4 bases outside the gene matches. CDR3 protein: CASRSDRGPGELFF. Here the CDR3 DNA reads TGTGCCAGCAGATCTGACAGGGGGCCCGGGGAGCTGTTTTTT.

The sample holds a few counts of this clonotype. The V and J genes are TRBV28 and TRBJ2-3, with 11 nucleotides matching TRBD1. Germline values: CDR1 MDHEN, CDR2 SYDVKM. J was trimmed by 5 bases and V by 4 bases; bases with no gene match: 5. This CDR3 has 15 amino acids. CDR3 residues: CASSSPGQGVDTQYF. The DNA of the CDR3 is TGTGCCAGCAGTTCCCCGGGACAGGGGGTAGATACGCAGTATTTT.

The chain joins TRBV20-1 to TRBJ2-5, with D perhaps given as TRBD1 or TRBD2 (5 bases each). Germline V gene lookup returns CDR1 DFQATT and CDR2 SNEGSKA (reference sequence). The CDR3 loop spans 14 amino acids. Trimming removed 1 base from V and 6 bases from J, with 15 bases in between. The CDR3 reads CSARAWGKTKTQYF. CDR3 DNA: TGCAGTGCTAGAGCATGGGGGAAGACGAAGACCCAGTACTTC.

This clonotype was recorded a few times. This chain connects TRBV7-2 to TRBJ1-2; D may be TRBD1 (6 bases). Trimming left V 1 base short and J 6 bases short, with 12 bases between. This CDR3 is 14 amino acids long. CDR1 and CDR2 from the germline V gene are SGHTA and FQGNSA. This chain's CDR3 is CASSLVGQGNGYTF. The CDR3 DNA sequence: TGTGCCAGCAGCTTAGTAGGCCAGGGGAATGGCTACACCTTC.

The chain combines TRBV12-3 or TRBV12-4 with TRBJ2-7, with 8 bases identical to TRBD2. V lost 6 bases, J lost 1 base, and 11 bases stayed unmatched. The CDR3 extends over 16 amino acids. The CDR3, as DNA: TGTGCCAGCAGCCTTCGGGCTAGCGGGTTATCCTACGAGCAGTACTTC. It yields the protein CASSLRASGLSYEQYF.

The rearrangement uses TRBV27 and TRBJ2-1; TRBD1 agrees at 7 bases. Germline CDR1 and CDR2: MNHEY and SMNVEV (reference sequence). The CDR3 length is 16 residues. The J segment lost 0 bases and the V segment lost 2 bases, leaving 4 bases of the junction unmatched. The CDR3 spells CASSLETGSSYNEQFF. DNA for the CDR3: TGTGCCAGCAGTTTAGAGACAGGGAGCTCCTACAATGAGCAGTTCTTC.

V is TRBV5-1 and J is TRBJ2-5, with 9 bases identical to TRBD1. Germline V gene sequence: CDR1 SGHRS, CDR2 YFSETQ. The CDR3 spans 16 residues. The trim removed 4 bases at V and 0 bases at J, leaving 7 bases unmatched. CDR3 protein: CASSRGTGIDQETQYF. CDR3 DNA: TGCGCCAGCAGCCGAGGGACAGGGATCGACCAAGAGACCCAGTACTTC.

This chain links TRBV12-3 or TRBV12-4 with TRBJ2-3, with 10 bases fitting TRBD2. Trimming cost V 1 base and J 6 bases; bases outside gene matches: 7. The CDR3 spans 16 residues. The DNA for the CDR3 is TGTGCCAGCAGTTTAGTGAGCGGGGGGGCCTATGATACGCAGTATTTT. Its protein is CASSLVSGGAYDTQYF.

Note on this clonotype: This may be a read error, as it is one base from a much larger clone. The rearrangement joins TRBV7-2 to TRBJ2-3; no definite D call. Germline CDR1 reads SGHTA; CDR2 reads FQGNSA. The V end was cut by 8 bases, the J end by 1 base, with 13 bases between. The CDR3 has 14 residues. The CDR3 protein is CASGPVLGTDTQYF. For the CDR3, the DNA is TGTGCCAGCGGTCCGGTTCTTGGCACAGATACGCAGTATTTT.

This clonotype occurred a few times. V gene TRBV5-6 combines with J gene TRBJ2-7; D may match TRBD1 or TRBD2 (5 bases each). This CDR3 has 15 amino acids. V lost 2 bases to trimming and J lost 2 bases, with 14 bases between them. CDR1 SGHDT and CDR2 YYEEEE come from the germline V gene. CDR3 bases: TGTGCCAGCAGCTTCGAAGGATTGGGGGCCTACGAGCAGTACTTC. Protein: CASSFEGLGAYEQYF.

In this sample, this clonotype turned up once. The chain is built from TRBV6-2 or TRBV6-3 and TRBJ1-2; 12 nucleotides align to TRBD1. Germline CDR1 reads MNHEY; CDR2 reads SVGEGT. This CDR3 has 17 residues. The V and J ends lost 6 bases and 1 base, in that order; junction bases with no gene match: 9. This chain's CDR3 is CASSRGQGAFLNYGYTF. CDR3 nucleotide sequence: TGTGCCAGCAGCCGGGGACAGGGGGCTTTTCTTAACTATGGCTACACCTTC.

A few counts support this clonotype. This chain uses TRBV2 with TRBJ2-4, with 7 bases that match TRBD1. The CDR3 spans 12 residues. From germline, CDR1 is SNHLY and CDR2 FYNNEI. The junction had 3 bases not matched to a gene; V was cut back by 10 bases and J by 3 bases. This chain's CDR3 is CATRTGKNIQYF. CDR3 DNA: TGTGCCACCCGGACAGGCAAAAACATTCAGTACTTC.

There are a few counts of this clonotype. This chain joins TRBV4-3 and TRBJ1-2, with D perhaps TRBD1 (6 bases). With 2 bases removed from V and 4 bases from J, the gap between germline ends came to 17 bases. CDR3 length: 16 amino acids. Looked up from germline, CDR1 is LGHNA and CDR2 is YSLEER. The CDR3 nucleotides read TGCGCCAGCAGCCAAAGACAGGCCCTTCTGTTCTATGGCTACACCTTC. This translates into CASSQRQALLFYGYTF.

This clonotype has just a few counts. For the CDR3, the DNA is TGCAGCGTAACAGACCCGGAGAGCACAGATACGCAGTATTTT. Amino acid sequence: CSVTDPESTDTQYF. This sequence joins TRBV29-1 and TRBJ2-3, with unresolved D. Germline V gene data show CDR1 as SQVTM and CDR2 as ANQGSEA. This CDR3 has 14 residues. With 6 bases removed from V and 0 bases from J, the gap between germline ends came to 13 bases.

This rearrangement joins TRBV20-1 to TRBJ2-1; no reliable D call. Germline V gives CDR1 DFQATT, CDR2 SNEGSKA (reference sequence). The CDR3 extends over 15 amino acids. Trimming shortened V by 4 bases and J by 6 bases, and 19 bases separated the two germline ends. The CDR3, as DNA: TGCAGTGCTAAAGTTGCCGTTTCAGCATCCAATGAGCAGTTCTTC. This gives the protein CSAKVAVSASNEQFF.

This rearrangement joins TRBV29-1 to TRBJ2-5, with TRBD2 matching 8 bases. CDR1 is SQVTM and CDR2 is ANQGSEA in the germline V gene. After removal of 6 bases from V and 0 bases from J, the junction contained 15 bases not matched to a gene. There are 17 residues in the CDR3. The CDR3 is CSVAPGTRNLYQETQYF. CDR3 nucleotides: TGCAGCGTGGCCCCCGGGACTAGAAATTTGTACCAAGAGACCCAGTACTTC.